These 22 T cell receptor beta chains were all obtained from the same sample, sequenced in a study of control samples from healthy donors and cancer patients. Profiled with immunoSEQ multiplex PCR; TCRdb holds only in-frame clones, not every one. The table lists 390,000 or so clones, 80% to 95% of them singletons. The sequenced sample was PBMCs. Every receptor here comes from a man aged 40-49 years with head and neck cancer.

With regard to this clone: The same CDR3 arises from other DNA sequences in this sample as well. This chain connects TRBV6-5 to TRBJ2-3, with 7 bases that match TRBD2. Germline values: CDR1 MNHEY, CDR2 SVGAGI. This CDR3 contains 14 residues. V lost 6 bases to trimming and J lost 0 bases; unmatched junction nucleotides: 3. CDR3 DNA: TGTGCCAGCAGGGGGGGGACCAGCACAGATACGCAGTATTTT. Its translation: CASRGGTSTDTQYF.

This clone was observed a single time. J is TRBJ2-3 and V is TRBV3-1 (or the pseudogene TRBV3-2); D is undetermined. The CDR3 length is 18 residues. CDR1 LGHDT and CDR2 YNNKEL come from the germline V gene (reference sequence). Trimming left V 0 bases short and J 0 bases short, with 16 bases between. CDR3 nucleotides: TGTGCCAGCAGCCAAGATCTTAAGGCACCAGGAAGCACAGATACGCAGTATTTT. It encodes CASSQDLKAPGSTDTQYF.

The chain recombines TRBV5-4 with TRBJ1-4; TRBD1 might be the D (6 bases). Germline loops: CDR1 SGHNT, CDR2 YYREEE (reference sequence). The V and J ends lost 4 bases and 7 bases respectively, with 17 bases between them. The CDR3 has 15 amino acids. CDR3 protein: CASSLGGAGVEKLFF. CDR3 nucleotide sequence: TGTGCCAGCAGCCTGGGGGGGGCTGGGGTTGAAAAACTGTTTTTT. The entire variable domain, with the rest obtained from reference TRBV5-4 and TRBJ1-4, is as follows: ETGVTQSPTHLIKTRGQQVTLRCSSQSGHNTVSWYQQALGQGPQFIFQYYREEENGRGNFPPRFSGLQFPNYSSELNVNALELDDSALYLCASSLGGAGVEKLFFGSGTQLSVL.

The chain couples TRBV12-3 or TRBV12-4 to TRBJ2-5; D remains unclear. V lost 6 bases and J lost 0, with 8 bases in between. The length of the CDR3 is 13 residues. CDR3: CASREGNQETQYF. The CDR3 nucleotides are TGTGCCAGCAGAGAAGGGAACCAAGAGACCCAGTACTTC.

The V call is TRBV4-1, the J call TRBJ1-2, with D possibly TRBD1 on 6 matching bases. V shed 5 bases and J shed 4 bases, with 11 bases lying between them. There are 13 residues in the CDR3. CDR1 MGHRA and CDR2 YSYEKL come from the germline V gene. The CDR3 DNA reads as TGCGCCAGCAGCGAACCAGGGGCCTATGGCTACACCTTC. Translation: CASSEPGAYGYTF.

This clone was counted between two and nine times. CDR3 sequence: CASSLGTGFDYGYTF. CDR3 coding DNA: TGTGCCAGCAGCTTAGGGACAGGGTTCGACTATGGCTACACCTTC. The chain uses TRBV11-2 and TRBJ1-2; 8 positions match TRBD1. This CDR3 comprises 15 residues. Per germline, CDR1 SGHAT and CDR2 FQNNGV. The ends lost 1 base at V and 3 bases at J; junction bases unmatched: 4.

This chain connects TRBV6-5 to TRBJ2-7; 10 bases agree with TRBD2. The CDR3 loop spans 14 amino acids. Germline-derived CDR1 and CDR2 are MNHEY and SVGAGI. V gave up 6 bases and J gave up 2 bases; unmatched junction bases: 4. The CDR3 is CASRRTSGTYEQYF. The CDR3 DNA sequence: TGTGCCAGCAGACGGACTAGCGGAACCTACGAGCAGTACTTC.

CDR3 residues: CASSYLGGGTYNEQFF. DNA of the CDR3: TGTGCCAGCAGTTACTTGGGAGGGGGCACCTACAATGAGCAGTTCTTC. This chain joins TRBV6-5 and TRBJ2-1; D tentatively fits TRBD1 or TRBD2 (7 bases each). The V end was cut by 1 base, the J end by 2 bases, with 12 bases between. CDR3 length: 16 residues. Germline values: CDR1 MNHEY, CDR2 SVGAGI.

The CDR3 coding sequence is TGTGCCAGCAGGCTTGGAGGGGGAGTACCCGAGCAGTACTTC. It specifies CASRLGGGVPEQYF. V and J are TRBV28 and TRBJ2-7, with D perhaps matching TRBD1 or TRBD2 (6 bases each). V gave up 6 bases and J gave up 6 bases, with 18 bases separating them. The CDR3 spans 14 residues. Germline CDR1 and CDR2: MDHEN and SYDVKM.

V gene TRBV4-1 combines with J gene TRBJ1-4; 11 bases match TRBD1. Germline CDR1 reads MGHRA; CDR2 reads YSYEKL. The CDR3 is made up of 17 amino acids. The V and J ends lost 5 bases and 4 bases, in that order; junction bases with no gene match: 9. The CDR3 loop reads CASSNSRTGGVNEKLFF. The CDR3 DNA reads TGCGCCAGCAGCAATTCCCGGACAGGGGGCGTTAATGAAAAACTGTTTTTT.

V and J are TRBV4-1 and TRBJ2-3; D is unclear. Trimming removed 2 bases at V and 0 bases at J, with 9 bases between. This CDR3 has 15 amino acids. The germline V gene has CDR1 MGHRA and CDR2 YSYEKL. The CDR3 is CASSQISSSTDTQYF. The CDR3 region has the DNA TGCGCCAGCAGCCAAATCTCCTCTAGCACAGATACGCAGTATTTT.

The chain employs TRBV30 and TRBJ1-2; D not certain. The CDR3 length is 10 residues. Germline V lookup: CDR1 GTSNPN, CDR2 SVGIG (reference sequence). Trimming cost V 6 bases and J 1 base, with 3 bases left between them. The CDR3 reads CACRNYGYTF. DNA for the CDR3: TGTGCCTGCCGTAACTATGGCTACACCTTC.

The rearrangement joins TRBV3-1 (or the pseudogene TRBV3-2) to TRBJ1-5, with D unclear. The V and J ends lost 0 bases and 4 bases respectively, with 16 bases between them. Germline lookup yields CDR1 LGHDT and CDR2 YNNKEL (reference sequence). This CDR3 has 17 amino acids. CDR3 sequence reads: CASSQDFFGSGNQPQHF. CDR3 nucleotides: TGTGCCAGCAGCCAAGACTTTTTCGGATCTGGGAATCAGCCCCAGCATTTT.

J is TRBJ2-7 and V is TRBV27; D possibly corresponds to TRBD1 (6 bases). The CDR3 is 14 amino acids. CDR1 is MNHEY, CDR2 SMNVEV, per germline (reference sequence). V lost 5 bases to trimming and J lost 1 base, with 12 bases between them. The CDR3 nucleotides read TGTGCCAGCAGTCAGGGGTTCGCATCCTACGAGCAGTACTTC. Protein sequence: CASSQGFASYEQYF.

This clone was observed once. The rearrangement links TRBV3-1 (or the pseudogene TRBV3-2) to TRBJ1-2; D gene unclear. Germline assignment: CDR1 LGHDT and CDR2 YNNKEL (reference sequence). V was trimmed by 3 bases and J by 8 bases, leaving 13 bases between them. This CDR3 has 13 amino acids. In nucleotides, the CDR3 is TGTGCCAGCAGCCAGAGGATCCAAGGGGGCTACACCTTC. Translating gives CASSQRIQGGYTF.

This sequence joins TRBV28 and TRBJ2-7; perhaps TRBD1 as D (6 bases). This CDR3 contains 15 residues. Per the germline V gene, CDR1 is MDHEN and CDR2 is SYDVKM. V shed 4 bases and J shed 2 bases, with 15 bases lying between them. CDR3 coding DNA: TGTGCCAGCAGTTGGGGACAAAGAAACGCCTACGAGCAGTACTTC. It encodes CASSWGQRNAYEQYF.

The rearrangement joins TRBV5-1 to TRBJ2-2; 10 bases line up with TRBD1. The CDR3 is 20 amino acids. Germline V CDR1 and CDR2: SGHRS, YFSETQ. Trimming removed 0 bases from V and 2 bases from J; junction bases left unmatched: 13. The CDR3, as DNA: TGCGCCAGCAGCTTGGCCGTAGGACAGGGGGTTGAGTTTAACACCGGGGAGCTGTTTTTT. Encoded protein: CASSLAVGQGVEFNTGELFF.

The chain employs TRBV5-1 and TRBJ2-7; 10 nucleotides agree with TRBD2. The J segment lost 3 bases and the V segment lost 4 bases, leaving 7 bases of the junction unmatched. The CDR3 runs to 15 residues. CDR1 SGHRS and CDR2 YFSETQ come from the germline V gene. The CDR3 DNA sequence: TGCGCCAGCAGCCCCCAATCTAGCGGGAGCTACGAGCAGTACTTC. Residues: CASSPQSSGSYEQYF.

The CDR3 bases are TGTGCCACCAGCAGAGAGAGGGCACCCGGGCCCGGGGGACAAGAGACCCAGTACTTC. Translation: CATSRERAPGPGGQETQYF. This sequence joins TRBV15 and TRBJ2-5, with TRBD2 as a possible D gene (6 bases). Germline CDR1 LNHNV, CDR2 YYDKDF (reference sequence). The V end was cut by 0 bases, the J end by 2 bases, with 22 bases between. This CDR3 has 19 amino acids.

This clone has just one count. The V gene is TRBV2, the J gene TRBJ1-4; D gene unclear. The V and J ends lost 7 bases and 4 bases respectively, with 7 bases between them. Germline CDR1 and CDR2: SNHLY and FYNNEI. The CDR3 totals 12 residues. The CDR3 reads CASTLVNEKLFF. In DNA form, the CDR3 reads TGTGCCAGCACGCTTGTTAATGAAAAACTGTTTTTT.

V is TRBV12-3 or TRBV12-4 and J is TRBJ1-1; no clear D gene. The ends were cut back, 7 bases at V and 3 bases at J, with 12 bases in the middle. The CDR3 has 13 amino acids. This chain's CDR3 is CASTLRRDTEAFF. Here the CDR3 DNA reads TGTGCCAGCACCCTCCGGAGGGACACTGAAGCTTTCTTT.

Notes on this clone: The junction and the germline gene differ at one end; a read error may be behind it. The chain combines TRBV5-6 with TRBJ2-3, with 8 bases matching TRBD2. Germline CDR1 is SGHDT and CDR2 is YYEEEE. This CDR3 comprises 16 residues. The CDR3 here is CASRLAGGDGTDTQYF. The CDR3 region has the DNA TGTGCCAGCAGATTGGCGGGGGGTGATGGTACAGATACGCAGTATTTT.